The clone carrying this T cell receptor beta chain was seen repeatedly, ten times or more. The antigen remains undetermined. The germline V and J ends were trimmed by 10 bases and 0 bases, with 13 bases remaining between them. Looked up from germline, CDR1 is MNHNS and CDR2 is SASEGT. The CDR3 has 13 residues. This sample stems from a study of regulatory T cells in long-lasting Graves disease. Study-wide findings and caveats: Persistent-disease Graves' patients showed less TCR diversity than new cases. Sampling was limited to peripheral blood rather than thyroid tissue.

Sample time point: newly diagnosed GD, antithyroid drugs for less than 3 months. The TCR library was prepared using RNA isolated from PBMCs. iRepertoire HTBI primers and Arm-PCR of CDR3 regions built TCR beta libraries. From the multiplex PCR reads, TCRdb called clonotypes with MiXCR, one entry per CDR3 protein. Among about 440,000 distinct CDR3 sequences, just under 15% were seen once, and the ten largest hold approximately 15%. This sample was shared with a second study, whose subject was T cells in Graves' hyperthyroidism and ophthalmopathy. That source reports: Recently diagnosed hyperthyroidism of less than 2 months' duration affected patients aged 18 to 65. Using the HTBI primer set, a first-round RT-PCR was run on the TCR CDR3.

The chain is built from TRBV6-1 and TRBJ2-7; TRBD1 or TRBD2 may be the D gene (5 bases each). The TCR was taken from a woman aged 25-40 years with Graves disease. Here the sequenced sample was peripheral blood mononuclear cells (PBMCs), taken at new diagnosis, from a patient treated with antithyroid drugs. The CDR3 sequence: CANRVGTSYEQYF. DNA of the CDR3: TGTGCCAACCGAGTAGGGACCTCCTACGAGCAGTACTTC.